This paragraph covers one TCR beta chain sequence. Clones were read by immunoSEQ multiplex PCR, and TCRdb kept only the in-frame ones, dropping some. The sample has a few hundred thousand clones, around 86% seen once. This entry comes from a study of blood T cell repertoires in COVID-19. Per the germline V gene, CDR1 is MNHEY and CDR2 is SVGAGI. The CDR3 has 14 residues. Trimming removed 5 bases from V and 0 bases from J, with 7 bases in between. The sequenced material came from peripheral blood. The origin of this receptor is a man in his late teens or twenties with active or convalescent COVID-19. V and J are TRBV6-5 and TRBJ1-4; no firm D call. CDR3 in amino acids: CASSRSATNEKLFF. The CDR3 coding sequence is TGTGCCAGCAGTCGCAGCGCAACTAATGAAAAACTGTTTTTT.